The present TCR beta chain was sequenced within a study of T cells in Graves' hyperthyroidism and ophthalmopathy. Template material for amplifying TCR beta CDR3 regions consisted of RNA transcripts. Using the HTBI primer set, a first-round RT-PCR was run on the TCR CDR3. In TCRdb, the multiplex PCR reads were re-called with MiXCR into one record per CDR3 protein. The repertoire holds around 350,000 distinct CDR3 sequences, with about a fifth as singletons. A note on this clonotype: The antigen remains undetermined.

The germline gives CDR1 KGHSH, CDR2 LQKENI. V shed 1 base and J 6 bases; nucleotides not matched to a gene: 11. This CDR3 has 17 amino acids. Study-wide findings and caveats: The model foresaw ophthalmopathy a median roughly 6 months prior to onset.

The source of this sequence is a woman aged 18-35 years with Graves' hyperthyroidism. Sample: blood. V is TRBV18 and J is TRBJ1-1; 10 bases are a match to TRBD1. This chain's CDR3 is CASSPQIGTGDYAEAFF. DNA for the CDR3: TGTGCCAGCTCACCACAGATCGGGACAGGGGACTACGCTGAAGCTTTCTTT.